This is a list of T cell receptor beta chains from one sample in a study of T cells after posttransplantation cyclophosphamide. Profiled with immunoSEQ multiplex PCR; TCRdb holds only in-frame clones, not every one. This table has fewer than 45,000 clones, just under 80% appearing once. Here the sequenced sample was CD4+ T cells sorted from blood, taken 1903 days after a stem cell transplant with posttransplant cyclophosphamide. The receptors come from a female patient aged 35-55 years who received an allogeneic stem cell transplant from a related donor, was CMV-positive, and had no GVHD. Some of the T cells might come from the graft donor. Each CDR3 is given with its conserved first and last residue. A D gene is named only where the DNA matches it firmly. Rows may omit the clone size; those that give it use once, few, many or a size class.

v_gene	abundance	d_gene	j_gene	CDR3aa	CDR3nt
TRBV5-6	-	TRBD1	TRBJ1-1	CASSWTGGNTEAFF	TGTGCCAGCAGCTGGACAGGGGGGAACACTGAAGCTTTCTTT
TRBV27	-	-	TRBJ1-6	CASSLFPGRYNSPLHF	TGTGCCAGCAGTTTATTCCCAGGCAGATATAATTCACCCCTCCACTTT
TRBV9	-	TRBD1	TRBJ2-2	CASSVVQGAGELFF	TGTGCCAGCAGCGTAGTTCAGGGGGCCGGGGAGCTGTTTTTT
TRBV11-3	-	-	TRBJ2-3	CASSLGRGRGTDTQYF	TGTGCCAGCAGCTTAGGGCGGGGACGAGGCACAGATACGCAGTATTTT
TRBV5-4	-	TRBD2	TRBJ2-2	CASSRGTSENTGELFF	TGTGCCAGCAGCCGTGGGACTAGCGAGAACACCGGGGAGCTGTTTTTT
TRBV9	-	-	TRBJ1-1	CASSVAQEGSRAFF	TGTGCCAGCAGCGTAGCTCAAGAGGGATCAAGGGCTTTCTTT
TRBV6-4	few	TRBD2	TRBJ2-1	CASSETGLAENEQFF	TGTGCCAGCAGTGAAACTGGACTAGCAGAGAATGAGCAGTTCTTC
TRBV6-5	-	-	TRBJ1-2	CASSQGRGYTF	TGTGCCAGCAGTCAGGGCAGAGGCTACACCTTC
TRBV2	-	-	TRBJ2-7	CASSQEVASEQYF	TGTGCCAGCAGTCAAGAAGTAGCTAGCGAGCAGTACTTC
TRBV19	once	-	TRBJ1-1	CASSIVHGNTEAFF	TGTGCCAGTAGTATAGTTCACGGTAACACTGAAGCTTTCTTT
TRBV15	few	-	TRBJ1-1	CATSREVGNTEAFF	TGTGCCACCAGCAGAGAGGTGGGCAACACTGAAGCTTTCTTT
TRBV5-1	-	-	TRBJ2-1	CASSYSQDEQFF	TGCGCCAGCAGCTACAGTCAAGATGAGCAGTTCTTC
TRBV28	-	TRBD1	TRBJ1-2	CASSRQGLEGYTF	TGTGCCAGCAGTCGACAGGGGTTAGAAGGCTACACCTTC
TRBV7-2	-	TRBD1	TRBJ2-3	CASSLYGQGAKDTQYF	TGTGCCAGCAGCCTATACGGACAGGGGGCTAAGGATACGCAGTATTTT
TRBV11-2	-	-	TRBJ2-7	CASSLYRGTYEQYF	TGTGCCAGCAGCTTATACCGGGGGACGTACGAGCAGTACTTC
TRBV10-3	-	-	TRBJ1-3	CAISGEGFSGNTIYF	TGTGCCATCAGTGGGGAGGGCTTCTCTGGAAACACCATATATTTT
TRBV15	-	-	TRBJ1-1	CATSRDRRGTEAFF	TGTGCCACCAGCAGAGATCGCAGGGGTACTGAAGCTTTCTTT
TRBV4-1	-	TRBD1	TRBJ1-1	CASSQRDSNTEAFF	TGCGCCAGCAGCCAGCGGGACAGTAACACTGAAGCTTTCTTT
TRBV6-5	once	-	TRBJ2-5	CASSYSLQAGQTQYF	TGTGCCAGCAGTTACTCTTTACAGGCTGGGCAGACCCAGTACTTC
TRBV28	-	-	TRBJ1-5	CASRSAAPGQPQHF	TGTGCCAGCCGGTCCGCGGCCCCGGGTCAGCCCCAGCATTTT
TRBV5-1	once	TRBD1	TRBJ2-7	CASSSGQRSYEQYF	TGCGCCAGCAGCTCGGGACAGCGCTCCTACGAGCAGTACTTC
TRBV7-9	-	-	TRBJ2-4	CASSPSLLGVVKNIQYF	TGTGCCAGCAGCCCCTCTCTTTTAGGGGTCGTCAAAAACATTCAGTACTTC
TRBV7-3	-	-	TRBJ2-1	CAISGGPYNEQFF	TGTGCCATCTCCGGGGGGCCCTACAATGAGCAGTTCTTC
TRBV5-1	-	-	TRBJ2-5	CASSLGTWAGRLETQYF	TGCGCCAGCAGCTTGGGAACTTGGGCAGGGAGGTTAGAGACCCAGTACTTC